Reported below is one TCR beta chain. This sample is part of a study of blood T cell repertoires in COVID-19. Study as a whole: Nucleic acid was either cDNA or gDNA, and it came from T cells, B-cell-depleted T cells, or PBMCs.

Profiled with immunoSEQ multiplex PCR; TCRdb holds only in-frame clones, not every one. Found here are fewer than 400,000 clones, about 92% of them singletons; the top ten hold less than 20%. Cohort 3 donors were reported recovered after two negative PCRs, clearance, or symptom resolution. The TCR originated in a woman aged 25-40 years who had recovered from COVID-19. Sequencing was performed on PBMCs or T cells enriched from blood (not recorded which).

CDR3 nucleotides: TGCGCCAGCAGCCAAGACTCATGGGGAGTAGGTGGCTACACCTTC. Translation: CASSQDSWGVGGYTF. J is TRBJ1-2 and V is TRBV4-3; D remains unclear. The CDR3 contains 15 residues. V was pared by 0 bases and J by 7 bases, with 15 bases between. Looked up from germline, CDR1 is LGHNA and CDR2 is YSLEER.